The rows below give T cell receptor beta chains drawn from one sample of a study of T-cell reconstitution after alpha-beta-depleted transplantation in children. TCRdb used MiXCR to reprocess the PCR reads, holding one entry per CDR3 protein. The sample yields roughly 120,000 distinct CDR3 sequences, roughly 23% seen once. The specimen was PBMCs, mostly from graft donor cells, collected 180 days after TCRalphabeta/CD19-depleted stem cell transplant. Receptor source: a male patient aged 2 to 10 who had a stem cell transplant for chronic granulomatous disease, so the T cells may come from the graft donor. Both conserved end residues are part of each CDR3. D genes are given only for firm matches. Expanded clones are given a class, and other clones once, few, many or no size at all.

size	V	D	J	DNA	CDR3
many	TRBV20-1	TRBD2	TRBJ2-1	TGCAGTGCTAGAGCGGGTAGCGGGAGTTCCTACAATGAGCAGTTCTTC	CSARAGSGSSYNEQFF
many	TRBV12-3/TRBV12-4	TRBD2	TRBJ2-3	TGTGCCAGCAGTTTCCTTGCGGGGGGGGATACGCAGTATTTT	CASSFLAGGDTQYF
few	TRBV27	TRBD1	TRBJ2-7	TGTGCCAGCAGTTCAACAGGGGGCGTCTCCGAGCAGTACTTC	CASSSTGGVSEQYF
.	TRBV12-3/TRBV12-4	TRBD2	TRBJ2-7	TGTGCCAGCAGCCCCGGGACTACCACTGAGCAGTACTTC	CASSPGTTTEQYF
.	TRBV7-6	.	TRBJ1-1	TGTGCCAGCAGCCGGACCCTAGTAACTGAAGCTTTCTTT	CASSRTLVTEAFF
few	TRBV6-2/TRBV6-3	.	TRBJ1-1	TGTGCCAGCAGCTTTGGACGGTTGAACACTGAAGCTTTCTTT	CASSFGRLNTEAFF
.	TRBV29-1	TRBD1	TRBJ1-5	TGCAGCGCCTGGACAGGTCGGGAAAATCAGCCCCAGCATTTT	CSAWTGRENQPQHF
.	TRBV9	TRBD1	TRBJ2-1	TGTGCCAGCAGCCCCGCCAACAGGGGCCATGAGCAGTTCTTC	CASSPANRGHEQFF
many	TRBV12-3/TRBV12-4	.	TRBJ1-1	TGTGCCAGCACCCTGGGAGGATTGGATCCTGAAGCTTTCTTT	CASTLGGLDPEAFF
.	TRBV5-1	.	TRBJ2-7	TGCGCCAGCAGCTTCGGCAGGGGCAACGAGCAGTACTTC	CASSFGRGNEQYF
many	TRBV20-1	.	TRBJ2-7	TGCAGTGCTAGAGGGGGGAGTTTCGAGCAGTACTTC	CSARGGSFEQYF
many	TRBV6-5	.	TRBJ1-4	TGTGCCAGCAGTTACCTCACGGGGCTGAATGAAAAACTGTTTTTT	CASSYLTGLNEKLFF
many	TRBV11-2	TRBD1	TRBJ2-5	TGTGCCAGCAGCTTAGATCGCTTTCGGCAGGGGGAAGAGACCCAGTACTTC	CASSLDRFRQGEETQYF
many	TRBV12-3/TRBV12-4	.	TRBJ2-3	TGTGCCAGCAGTTTAGGCTGGGTGGGAGATACGCAGTATTTT	CASSLGWVGDTQYF
few	TRBV20-1	TRBD1	TRBJ1-1	TGCAGTGCTCCAGGGGGTCCCACTGAAGCTTTCTTT	CSAPGGPTEAFF
.	TRBV5-5	.	TRBJ2-1	TGTGCCAGCAGCTTAAGCCACCAGGAGCGGTTCTTC	CASSLSHQERFF
.	TRBV5-1	.	TRBJ2-1	TGCGCCAGCAGCTCCGGGACATTTCATGGTGAGCAGTTCTTC	CASSSGTFHGEQFF
.	TRBV10-3	TRBD2	TRBJ2-7	TGTGCCATCAGTGAGATAGCGGGGGTCTACGAGCAGTACTTC	CAISEIAGVYEQYF
many	TRBV5-1	.	TRBJ2-1	TGCGCCAGCAGCCCCTACCCTTCCGACAGGAGCTCCTACAATGAGCAGTTCTTC	CASSPYPSDRSSYNEQFF
few	TRBV4-2	TRBD2	TRBJ2-4	TGTGCCAGCAGCCAGACCGGGACTAGCGGGCGAGGGAAAAACATTCAGTACTTC	CASSQTGTSGRGKNIQYF